Described below is a single TCR beta chain sequence and its context. The antigen remains unidentified. Germline and junction disagree at one end, which may indicate a read error. The sample holds other DNA sequences that translate to the same CDR3. The assay was immunoSEQ multiplex PCR, and TCRdb's table has in-frame clones only and misses some. The sample has over a thousand clones, approximately 80% seen once. The source of the sample is a study of T cell repertoires in ileal Crohn's disease. Regarding the study as a whole: Sorted CD8 T cells held more high-frequency clones than CD4. Every patient over 26.8% clonality showed endoscopic recurrence.

The germline V gene has CDR1 LNHNV and CDR2 YYDKDF (reference sequence). The CDR3 consists of 15 residues. The TCR was taken from an adult with Crohn's disease. V and J are TRBV15 and TRBJ2-3; D unresolved. The sample comprised ileal tissue. The CDR3 coding sequence is TGCGCCACCAGCAGAGATCTAACCAGCACAGATACGCAGTATTTT. This codes for CATSRDLTSTDTQYF.